The sequence of this T cell receptor beta chain was determined in a study of circulating and synovial CD4+ cells in juvenile arthritis. Comments on this clone: Its cognate antigen is unknown.

This table comes from immunoSEQ multiplex PCR, and its TCRdb copy is limited to in-frame clones, with some not included. The table lists roughly 3,000 clones, around 82% of them singletons. Trimming cost V 5 bases and J 5 bases, with 10 bases left between them. This CDR3 has 14 amino acids. Germline loops: CDR1 KGHSH, CDR2 LQKENI. General study findings and limits: Some such blood samples were as oligoclonal as synovium.

Patients with active juvenile idiopathic arthritis donated these samples. The receptor comes from a human donor with juvenile idiopathic arthritis. The chain couples TRBV18 to TRBJ2-6; D unresolved. The sequencing input was CD4+ T cells from synovial fluid. As DNA, the CDR3 is TGTGCCAGCTCAGTCGACATCCGGGCCAACGTCCTGACTTTC. Translating it yields CASSVDIRANVLTF.